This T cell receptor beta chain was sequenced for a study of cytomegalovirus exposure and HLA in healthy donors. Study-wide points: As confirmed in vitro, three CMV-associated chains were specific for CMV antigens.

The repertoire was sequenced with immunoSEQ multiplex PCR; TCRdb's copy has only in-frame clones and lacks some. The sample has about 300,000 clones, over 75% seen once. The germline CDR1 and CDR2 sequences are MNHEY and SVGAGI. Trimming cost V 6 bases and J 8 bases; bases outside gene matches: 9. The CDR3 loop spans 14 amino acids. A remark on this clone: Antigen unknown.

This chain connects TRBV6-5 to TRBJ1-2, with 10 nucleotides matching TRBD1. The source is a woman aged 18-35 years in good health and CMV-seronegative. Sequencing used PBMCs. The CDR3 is CASSSGTGVYGYTF. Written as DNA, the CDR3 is TGTGCCAGCAGCTCCGGGACAGGGGTGTACGGCTACACCTTC.